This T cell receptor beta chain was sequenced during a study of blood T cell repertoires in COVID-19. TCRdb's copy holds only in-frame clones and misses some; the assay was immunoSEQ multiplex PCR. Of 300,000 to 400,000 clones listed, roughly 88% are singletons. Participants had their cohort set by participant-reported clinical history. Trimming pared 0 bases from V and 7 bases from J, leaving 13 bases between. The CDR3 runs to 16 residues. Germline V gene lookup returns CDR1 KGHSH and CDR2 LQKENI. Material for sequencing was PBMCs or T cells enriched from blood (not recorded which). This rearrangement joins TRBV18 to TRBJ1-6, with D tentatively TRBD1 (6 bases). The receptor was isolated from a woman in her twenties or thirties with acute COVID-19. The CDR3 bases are TGTGCCAGCTCACCACCACAGGGTATAGGGAATTCACCCCTCCACTTT. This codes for CASSPPQGIGNSPLHF.